This T cell receptor beta chain comes out of a study of blood T cell repertoires in COVID-19. With V trimmed by 4 bases and J by 5 bases, 5 bases remained unmatched. Germline CDR1 is SGHRS and CDR2 is YFSETQ. The CDR3 covers 15 residues. Assay: immunoSEQ multiplex PCR; the TCRdb copy retains only in-frame clones and omits some. The profile shows about 180,000 clones, approximately 81% of them singletons. The sequence derives from a person aged 65 to 85 with COVID-19, enrolled during active disease. This chain uses TRBV5-1 with TRBJ2-3, with 12 bases identical to TRBD2. Input material: peripheral blood. The CDR3 DNA is TGCGCCAGCAGCGCTAGCGGGGGGGGTTTAGATACGCAGTATTTT. Amino acids: CASSASGGGLDTQYF. Drawing the rest from reference TRBV5-1 and TRBJ2-3, the complete variable domain is KAGVTQTPRYLIKTRGQQVTLSCSPISGHRSVSWYQQTPGQGLQFLFEYFSETQRNKGNFPGRFSGRQFSNSRSEMNVSTLELGDSALYLCASSASGGGLDTQYFGPGTRLTVL.